This T cell receptor (beta chain) was identified during a study of cytomegalovirus exposure and HLA in healthy donors. Study-wide findings and caveats: There were some V segments, including TRBV6-2 and TRBV6-3, excluded as indistinguishable. Most likely, a cluster of highly shared sequence variants arose as a sequencing artifact. The authors later found most CMV-associated TCR beta chains appeared HLA-restricted.

13 Jbeta primers and 60 Vbeta primers were used for the PCR. Sequencing used immunoSEQ multiplex PCR; TCRdb keeps in-frame clones, though not all of them. The sample includes under 65,000 clones, around 82% seen only once; the top ten take about 7.8%. CDR1 is MRHNA, CDR2 SNTAGT, per germline. Trimming removed 2 bases from V and 7 bases from J, with 11 bases in between. This CDR3 spans 13 amino acids. This clone has a single count. Antigen: not known. The chain uses TRBV6-4 and TRBJ1-1; D is possibly TRBD1 (6 bases). The sequencing input was PBMCs. This sequence was found in a man younger than 45 in good health and CMV-seropositive. CDR3 in DNA: TGTGCCAGCAGTGACCCCAGGACAGATGAAGCTTTCTTT. Translating gives CASSDPRTDEAFF.